Following are 4 T cell receptor beta chains from one sample sequenced in a study of T-cell memory formation after mild COVID-19. Using its own MiXCR run on the 5' RACE reads, TCRdb lists one record per CDR3 protein. The repertoire holds 70,000 to 100,000 distinct CDR3 sequences, more than 13% seen once, with around two fifths in the top ten. Sequenced: PBMCs or a T cell subset sorted from them (not recorded which). These receptors all stem from a man younger than 30 who had mild COVID-19 (a few samples of this study predate the infection). Cell type and time point are not known.

The chain links TRBV10-1 to TRBJ2-7, with D possibly matching TRBD1 (6 bases). Trimming shortened V by 2 bases and J by 0 bases, and 20 bases separated the two germline ends. CDR1 WNHNN and CDR2 SYGVQD come from the germline V gene (reference sequence). The CDR3 has 18 residues. The CDR3 loop reads CASSEGSGVFDSSYEQYF. In DNA form, the CDR3 reads TGCGCCAGCAGTGAGGGGTCAGGGGTCTTCGACAGCTCCTACGAGCAGTACTTC.

V gene TRBV2 combines with J gene TRBJ2-7; 9 bases fit TRBD1. The J segment lost 5 bases and the V segment lost 5 bases, leaving 7 bases of the junction unmatched. CDR3 length: 14 residues. Germline V gene lookup returns CDR1 SNHLY and CDR2 FYNNEI. The CDR3 here is CASSTGGYADEQYF. In DNA form, the CDR3 reads TGTGCCAGCAGTACAGGGGGCTACGCTGACGAGCAGTACTTC.

This clonotype showed up many times. The rearrangement uses TRBV7-6 and TRBJ2-2; perhaps TRBD1 as D (6 bases). Trimming stripped 0 bases from V and 6 bases from J, with 11 bases between. The CDR3 runs to 15 residues. Germline CDR1 is SGHVS and CDR2 is FNYEAQ. DNA for the CDR3: TGTGCCAGCAGCTTAGCTACAGGGCCCGCCGGGGAGCTGTTTTTT. Protein sequence: CASSLATGPAGELFF.

The chain recombines TRBV27 with TRBJ1-5; 8 bases are a match to TRBD1. J lost 4 bases, V lost 5 bases, and 7 bases had no gene match. Germline V gene lookup returns CDR1 MNHEY and CDR2 SMNVEV (reference sequence). The CDR3 loop spans 15 amino acids. CDR3 sequence (DNA): TGTGCCAGCAGTCTCTCACAGGGGGGGAATCAGCCCCAGCATTTT. Translation: CASSLSQGGNQPQHF.